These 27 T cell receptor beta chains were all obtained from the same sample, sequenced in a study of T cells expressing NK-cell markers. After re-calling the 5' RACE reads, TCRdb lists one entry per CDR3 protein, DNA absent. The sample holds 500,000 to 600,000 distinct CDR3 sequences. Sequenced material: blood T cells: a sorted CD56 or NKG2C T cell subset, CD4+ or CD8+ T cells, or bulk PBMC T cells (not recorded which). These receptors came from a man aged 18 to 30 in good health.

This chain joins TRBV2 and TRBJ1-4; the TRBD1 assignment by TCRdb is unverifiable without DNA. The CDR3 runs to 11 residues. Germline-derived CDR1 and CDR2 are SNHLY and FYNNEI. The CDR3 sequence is CAGLRGEKLFF.

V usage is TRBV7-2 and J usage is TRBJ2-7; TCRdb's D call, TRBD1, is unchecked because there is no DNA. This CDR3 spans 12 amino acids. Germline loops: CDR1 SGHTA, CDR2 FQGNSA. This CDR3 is CASSRDHYEQYF.

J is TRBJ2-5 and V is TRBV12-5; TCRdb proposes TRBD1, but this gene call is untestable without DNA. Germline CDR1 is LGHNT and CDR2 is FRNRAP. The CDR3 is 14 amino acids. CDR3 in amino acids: CASAFDSHQETQYF. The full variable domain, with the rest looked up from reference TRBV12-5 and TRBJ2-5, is DARVTQTPRHKVTEMGQEVTMRCQPILGHNTVFWYRQTMMQGLELLAYFRNRAPLDDSGMPKDRFSAEMPDATLATLKIQPSEPRDSAVYFCASAFDSHQETQYFGPGTRLLVL.

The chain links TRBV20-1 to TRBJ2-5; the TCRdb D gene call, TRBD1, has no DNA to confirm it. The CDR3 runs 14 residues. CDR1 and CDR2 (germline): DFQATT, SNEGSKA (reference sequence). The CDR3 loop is CSAEDQDRAETQYF.

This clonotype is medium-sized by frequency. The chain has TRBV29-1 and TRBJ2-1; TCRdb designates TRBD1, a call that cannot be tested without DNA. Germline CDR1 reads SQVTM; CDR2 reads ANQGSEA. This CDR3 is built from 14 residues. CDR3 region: CSVGEEPPYNEQFF.

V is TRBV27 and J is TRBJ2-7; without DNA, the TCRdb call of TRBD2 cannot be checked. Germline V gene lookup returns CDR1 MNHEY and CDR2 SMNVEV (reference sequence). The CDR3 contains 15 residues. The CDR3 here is CASSTSPGDLYEQYF.

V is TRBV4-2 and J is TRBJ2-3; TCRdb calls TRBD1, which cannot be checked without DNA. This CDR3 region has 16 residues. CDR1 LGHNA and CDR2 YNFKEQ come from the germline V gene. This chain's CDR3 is CASSQRTQGNADTQYF.

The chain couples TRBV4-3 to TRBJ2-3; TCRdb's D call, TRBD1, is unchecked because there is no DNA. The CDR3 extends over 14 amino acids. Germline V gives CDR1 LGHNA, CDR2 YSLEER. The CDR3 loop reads CASSQAGTGDTQYF.

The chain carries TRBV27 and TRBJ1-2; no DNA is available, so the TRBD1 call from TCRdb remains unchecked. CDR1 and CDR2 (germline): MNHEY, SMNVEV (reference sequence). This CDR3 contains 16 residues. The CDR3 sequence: CASSPVTGTGFYGYTF.

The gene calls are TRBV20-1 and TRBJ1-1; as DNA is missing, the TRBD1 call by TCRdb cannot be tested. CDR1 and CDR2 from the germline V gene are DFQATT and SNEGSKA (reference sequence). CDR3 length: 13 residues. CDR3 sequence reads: CSRNRGGGTEAFF.

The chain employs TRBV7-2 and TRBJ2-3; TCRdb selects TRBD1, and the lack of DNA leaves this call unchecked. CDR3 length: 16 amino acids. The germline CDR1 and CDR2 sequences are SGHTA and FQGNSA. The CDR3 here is CASSRPGQGVAYTQYF.

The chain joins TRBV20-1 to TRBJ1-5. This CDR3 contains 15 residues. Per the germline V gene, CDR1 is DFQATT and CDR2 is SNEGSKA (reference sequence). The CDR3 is CSARPDRIDGQPQHF.

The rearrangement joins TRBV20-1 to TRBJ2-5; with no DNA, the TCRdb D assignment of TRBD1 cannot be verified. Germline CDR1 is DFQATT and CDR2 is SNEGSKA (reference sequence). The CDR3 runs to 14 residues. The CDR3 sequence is CSARPAGVRETQYF.

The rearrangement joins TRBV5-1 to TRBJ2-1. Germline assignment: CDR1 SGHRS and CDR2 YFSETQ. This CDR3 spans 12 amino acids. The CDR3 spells CASSLNRTEQFF.

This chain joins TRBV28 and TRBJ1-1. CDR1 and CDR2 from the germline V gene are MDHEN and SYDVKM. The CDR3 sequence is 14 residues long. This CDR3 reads CASSPTDLNTEAFF.

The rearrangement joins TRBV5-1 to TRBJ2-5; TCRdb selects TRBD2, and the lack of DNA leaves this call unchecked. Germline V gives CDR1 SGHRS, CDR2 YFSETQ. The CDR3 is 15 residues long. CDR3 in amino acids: CASSLTGGPMETQYF. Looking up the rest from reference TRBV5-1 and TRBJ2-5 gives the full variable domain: KAGVTQTPRYLIKTRGQQVTLSCSPISGHRSVSWYQQTPGQGLQFLFEYFSETQRNKGNFPGRFSGRQFSNSRSEMNVSTLELGDSALYLCASSLTGGPMETQYFGPGTRLLVL.

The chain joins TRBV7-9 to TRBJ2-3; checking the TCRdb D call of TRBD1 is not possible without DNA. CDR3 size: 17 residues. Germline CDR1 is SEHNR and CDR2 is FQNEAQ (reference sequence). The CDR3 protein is CASSSPVAERTTDTQYF.

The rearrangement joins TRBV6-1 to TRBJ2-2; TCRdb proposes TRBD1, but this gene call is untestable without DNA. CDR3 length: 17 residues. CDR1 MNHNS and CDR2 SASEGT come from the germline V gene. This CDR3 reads CASNRKGQGANTGELFF.

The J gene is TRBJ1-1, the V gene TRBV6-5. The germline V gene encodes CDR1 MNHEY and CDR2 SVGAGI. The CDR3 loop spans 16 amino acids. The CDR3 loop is CASSYSGITGSTEAFF.

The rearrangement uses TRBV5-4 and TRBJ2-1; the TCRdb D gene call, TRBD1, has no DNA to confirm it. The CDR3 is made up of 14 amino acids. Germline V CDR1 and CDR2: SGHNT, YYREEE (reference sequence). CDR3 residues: CASSPTPGPTEQFF.

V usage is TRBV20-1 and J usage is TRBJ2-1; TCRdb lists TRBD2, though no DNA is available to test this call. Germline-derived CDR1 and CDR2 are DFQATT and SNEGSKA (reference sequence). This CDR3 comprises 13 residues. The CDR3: CSAGGLSNNEQFF.

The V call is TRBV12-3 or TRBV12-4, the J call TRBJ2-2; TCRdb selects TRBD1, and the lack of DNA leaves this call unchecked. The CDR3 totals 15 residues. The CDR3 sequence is CASSLSTGSTGELFF.

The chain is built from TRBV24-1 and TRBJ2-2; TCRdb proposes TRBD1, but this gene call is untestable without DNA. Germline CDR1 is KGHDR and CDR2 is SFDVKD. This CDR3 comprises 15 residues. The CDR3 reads CATSDLRRGPGELFF.

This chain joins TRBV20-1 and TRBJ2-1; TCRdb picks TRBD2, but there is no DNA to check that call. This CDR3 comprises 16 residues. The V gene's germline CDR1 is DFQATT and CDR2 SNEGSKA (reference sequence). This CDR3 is CSARLILAGVSNEQFF.

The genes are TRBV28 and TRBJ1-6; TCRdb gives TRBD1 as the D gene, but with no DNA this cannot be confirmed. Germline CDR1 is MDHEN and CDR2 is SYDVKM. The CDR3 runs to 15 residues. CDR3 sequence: CASSPRDRGVSPLHF.

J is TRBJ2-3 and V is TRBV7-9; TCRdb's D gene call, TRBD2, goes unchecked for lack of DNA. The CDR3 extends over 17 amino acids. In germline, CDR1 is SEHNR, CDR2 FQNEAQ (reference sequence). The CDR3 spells CASSLVGLAADTDTQYF.

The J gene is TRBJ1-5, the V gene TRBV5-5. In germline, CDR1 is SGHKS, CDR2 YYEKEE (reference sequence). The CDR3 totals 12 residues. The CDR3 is CASNAIDQPQHF.